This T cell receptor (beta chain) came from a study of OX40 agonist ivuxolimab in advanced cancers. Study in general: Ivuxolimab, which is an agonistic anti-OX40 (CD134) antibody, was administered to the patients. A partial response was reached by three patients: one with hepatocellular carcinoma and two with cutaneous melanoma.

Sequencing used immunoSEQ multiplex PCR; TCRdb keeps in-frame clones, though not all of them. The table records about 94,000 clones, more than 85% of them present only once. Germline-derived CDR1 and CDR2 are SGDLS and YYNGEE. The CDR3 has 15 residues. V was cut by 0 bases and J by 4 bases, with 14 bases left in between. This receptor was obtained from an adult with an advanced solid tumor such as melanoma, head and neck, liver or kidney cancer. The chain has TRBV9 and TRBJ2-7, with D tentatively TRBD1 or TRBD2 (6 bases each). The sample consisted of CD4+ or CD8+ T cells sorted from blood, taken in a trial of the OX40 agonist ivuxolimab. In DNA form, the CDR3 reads TGTGCCAGCAGCGTAGCTTGGGGGGCGGGATACGAGCAGTACTTC. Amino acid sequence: CASSVAWGAGYEQYF.